This entry is about one T cell receptor (beta chain). As yet, its antigen is unknown. The junction shows a germline mismatch at one end, possibly a read error. Germline loops: CDR1 LNHDA, CDR2 SQIVND (reference sequence). This CDR3 has 15 amino acids. The donors were part of the roughly 130-subject validation cohort, which stood apart from the approximately 670-subject first cohort. The data originate from a study of cytomegalovirus exposure and HLA in healthy donors. Study summary: A subsequent analysis reported that the 110 or so validation repertoires were produced on the same platform that had also been used for the roughly 710 first-cohort repertoires. The study, taken as a whole, reports: Reportedly, cytomegalovirus status was diagnosed with high sensitivity and specificity. Cytomegalovirus association was listed for 150 to 200 TCR beta chains.

The table came from immunoSEQ multiplex PCR; TCRdb's copy has only in-frame clones and leaves some out. The repertoire consists of nearly 110,000 clones, with about 87% occurring once and the leading ten covering about 1.8%. The source of this sequence is a woman under 30 in good health and CMV-seropositive. Input material: PBMCs. The genes are TRBV19 and TRBJ1-5, with 7 bases aligning to TRBD1. The CDR3 sequence is CASSTTGQHNQPQHF. Written as DNA, the CDR3 is TGTGCCAGCAGTACCACGGGACAGCATAATCAGCCCCAGCATTTT.